The 30 T cell receptor beta chains listed next were all sequenced from one sample in a study of T cell repertoires in cytomegalovirus infection. TCRdb fed the reads into MiXCR, producing one record per CDR3 protein. The profile shows about 60,000 distinct CDR3 sequences, around 34% of them singletons. These receptors' antigens are unknown. Sequencing input: PBMCs, sequenced either directly or after in vitro stimulation (not recorded which). These receptors originate from a human donor in good health (CMV status not recorded). Some clones in this sample may be carry-over from other donors' samples.

About this clonotype itself: A much larger clone differs from this one at a single base, so this may be a read error. The CDR3 end shows no conserved phenylalanine or tryptophan, and so a read error is likely. V is TRBV7-2 and J is TRBJ2-1; no reliable D call. CDR3 length equals 16 residues. Trimming shortened V by 5 bases and J by 5 bases, and 19 bases separated the two germline ends. The V gene's germline CDR1 is SGHTA and CDR2 FQGNSA. The CDR3 loop is CASSPLGSRVNNEQFC. The DNA of the CDR3 is TGTGCCAGCAGCCCGCTGGGTAGCAGAGTCAACAATGAGCAGTTCTGC.

The gene calls are TRBV7-9 and TRBJ1-2, with no clear D. Germline V gene sequence: CDR1 SEHNR, CDR2 FQNEAQ (reference sequence). The CDR3 runs 16 residues. V was clipped by 5 bases and J by 0 bases, with 16 bases between them. The CDR3 nucleotides read TGTGCCAGCAGCCCACTCCGTGAGCCTCCTAACTATGGCTACACCTTC. It codes for CASSPLREPPNYGYTF.

This chain joins TRBV27 and TRBJ2-1; D might be TRBD1 (7 bases). The germline gives CDR1 MNHEY, CDR2 SMNVEV (reference sequence). With 5 bases removed from V and 9 bases from J, the gap between germline ends came to 17 bases. The CDR3 consists of 14 residues. CDR3 residues: CASSRRDSTREQFF. The DNA for the CDR3 is TGTGCCAGCAGTCGGAGGGACAGTACTCGTGAGCAGTTCTTC.

This clonotype was seen a handful of times. The chain recombines TRBV4-3 with TRBJ2-3, with a tentative D call TRBD2 (5 bases). The CDR3 consists of 19 residues. V was shortened by 0 bases and J by 2 bases, with 21 bases between the two germline ends. Per the germline V gene, CDR1 is LGHNA and CDR2 is YSLEER. The CDR3 DNA reads as TGCGCCAGCAGCCAAGATAGGTGGCCAAAGCGGATTTACACAGATACGCAGTATTTT. Translation: CASSQDRWPKRIYTDTQYF.

The chain is built from TRBV20-1 and TRBJ2-1; D call uncertain. With 3 bases removed from V and 4 bases from J, the gap between germline ends came to 13 bases. The CDR3 extends over 14 amino acids. Germline V gene lookup returns CDR1 DFQATT and CDR2 SNEGSKA (reference sequence). In DNA, the CDR3 is TGCAGTGCTAGCGGGCTACTCGGGTACAATGAGCAGTTCTTC. This translates into CSASGLLGYNEQFF.

The rearrangement joins TRBV12-3 or TRBV12-4 to TRBJ2-1, with D perhaps assigned TRBD1 or TRBD2 (5 bases each). V was pared by 7 bases and J by 7 bases, with 41 bases between. The CDR3 runs 22 residues. The CDR3 nucleotides read TGTGCCAGCACCCGGAGGACCCTAGTTTCAAGCCGGGGCAAAGGCTTGGGGAATGAGCAGTTCTTC. Residues: CASTRRTLVSSRGKGLGNEQFF.

DNA for the CDR3: TGTGCCAGTAGTATAGGGGTCACCGGGGAGCTGTTTTTT. Protein sequence: CASSIGVTGELFF. This rearrangement joins TRBV19 to TRBJ2-2; D call uncertain. V lost 1 base, J lost 4 bases, and 4 bases lay in between. The CDR3 length is 13 residues. Per the germline V gene, CDR1 is LNHDA and CDR2 is SQIVND (reference sequence).

The V call is TRBV5-1, the J call TRBJ2-5; tentative D call: TRBD2 (6 bases). CDR3 length: 14 amino acids. V lost 5 bases and J 1 base, leaving 12 bases between the germline ends. The V gene's germline CDR1 is SGHRS and CDR2 YFSETQ. This chain's CDR3 is CASSSQGLQETQYF. CDR3 bases: TGCGCCAGCAGTTCCCAGGGACTCCAAGAGACCCAGTACTTC.

The chain is built from TRBV2 and TRBJ2-3, with 9 bases matching TRBD2. V was clipped by 7 bases and J by 4 bases; unmatched bases: 6. The CDR3 consists of 14 residues. Germline V gene data show CDR1 as SNHLY and CDR2 as FYNNEI. CDR3: CASTPGLAPDTQYF. The CDR3 nucleotides are TGTGCCAGCACCCCGGGACTAGCTCCAGATACGCAGTATTTT.

J is TRBJ2-1 and V is TRBV6-5, with 7 bases that match TRBD2. After removal of 5 bases from V and 10 bases from J, the junction contained 14 bases not matched to a gene. Germline CDR1 MNHEY, CDR2 SVGAGI. The CDR3 is 15 residues long. In DNA, the CDR3 is TGTGCCAGCAGTATGGGGGGGACGCGCGGGAACGAGCAGTTCTTC. Translated: CASSMGGTRGNEQFF.

This clonotype was recorded a few times. The CDR3 protein is CASSPLGDEQFF. As DNA, the CDR3 is TGTGCCAGCAGCCCATTAGGGGATGAGCAGTTCTTC. The chain joins TRBV12-3 or TRBV12-4 to TRBJ2-1, with a possible D match to TRBD1 (5 bases). V was trimmed by 6 bases and J by 8 bases, leaving 11 bases between them. The CDR3 is 12 amino acids.

The CDR3 bases are TGTGCCAGCAGTCCCCCGTGGGGACAGGGGGCTACAGATACGCAGTATTTT. Its protein is CASSPPWGQGATDTQYF. The rearrangement joins TRBV28 to TRBJ2-3; 12 positions agree with TRBD1. The CDR3 is 17 residues long. CDR1 is MDHEN and CDR2 is SYDVKM in the germline V gene. The V gene end was trimmed by 5 bases and the J gene end by 3 bases; junction bases not matched to a gene: 9.

This clonotype was seen more than once but under ten times. V is TRBV28 and J is TRBJ1-3; D gene unclear. This CDR3 has 13 residues. Germline assignment: CDR1 MDHEN and CDR2 SYDVKM. The V end lost 4 bases, the J end lost 1 base, and 5 bases lay between the germline ends. CDR3 sequence reads: CASSSGSGNTIYF. Here the CDR3 DNA reads TGTGCCAGCAGTTCGGGGTCTGGAAACACCATATATTTT.

V and J are TRBV20-1 and TRBJ2-1; perhaps TRBD2 as D (7 bases). Per the germline V gene, CDR1 is DFQATT and CDR2 is SNEGSKA (reference sequence). This CDR3 spans 15 amino acids. V was shortened by 5 bases and J by 6 bases, with 20 bases between the two germline ends. The CDR3 loop is CSARPWTRGGNEQFF. CDR3 DNA sequence: TGCAGTGCTCGACCCTGGACTAGGGGGGGCAATGAGCAGTTCTTC.

This clonotype was seen ten or more times. V is TRBV7-2 and J is TRBJ1-1; 8 bases match TRBD1. Per the germline V gene, CDR1 is SGHTA and CDR2 is FQGNSA. V shed 6 bases and J 7 bases; nucleotides not matched to a gene: 7. The CDR3 covers 13 residues. CDR3 coding DNA: TGTGCCAGCAGTATCCAGGGGGCGGGTGAAGCTTTCTTT. Residues: CASSIQGAGEAFF. The whole variable domain, filled in from reference TRBV7-2 and TRBJ1-1, reads GAGVSQSPSNKVTEKGKDVELRCDPISGHTALYWYRQSLGQGLEFLIYFQGNSAPDKSGLPSDRFSAERTGGSVSTLTIQRTQQEDSAVYLCASSIQGAGEAFFGQGTRLTVV.

V gene TRBV12-3 or TRBV12-4 combines with J gene TRBJ2-5; 12 bases are a match to TRBD2. The CDR3 has 16 residues. V lost 6 bases to trimming and J lost 2 bases; unmatched junction nucleotides: 7. The CDR3 here is CASRSGTSGPQETQYF. For the CDR3, the DNA is TGTGCCAGCAGGTCCGGGACTAGCGGGCCACAAGAGACCCAGTACTTC.

The chain has TRBV7-9 and TRBJ1-5, with unresolved D. Germline V gives CDR1 SEHNR, CDR2 FQNEAQ (reference sequence). The V end was cut by 4 bases, the J end by 11 bases, with 12 bases between. The CDR3 runs to 12 residues. The CDR3 bases are TGTGCCAGCAGCTCGGACGAGATGGCCCAGCATTTT. This sequence encodes CASSSDEMAQHF. The entire variable domain, with the rest obtained from reference TRBV7-9 and TRBJ1-5, is as follows: DTGVSQNPRHKITKRGQNVTFRCDPISEHNRLYWYRQTLGQGPEFLTYFQNEAQLEKSRLLSDRFSAERPKGSFSTLEIQRTEQGDSAMYLCASSSDEMAQHFGDGTRLSIL.

The chain has TRBV18 and TRBJ2-3, with D tentatively TRBD2 (5 bases). There are 16 residues in the CDR3. Trimming removed 1 base from V and 2 bases from J, with 13 bases in between. Germline V gene data show CDR1 as KGHSH and CDR2 as LQKENI. The CDR3 DNA reads as TGTGCCAGCTCACCACAACCGGGATCTTACACAGATACGCAGTATTTT. Translated: CASSPQPGSYTDTQYF.

The V call is TRBV4-1, the J call TRBJ2-2; TRBD1 is a possible D gene (6 bases). This CDR3 is built from 15 residues. Between the trimmed V and J ends, which lost 0 bases and 3 bases, there was a span of 8 bases. Germline assignment: CDR1 MGHRA and CDR2 YSYEKL. The CDR3 here is CASSQEGHDTGELFF. The DNA for the CDR3 is TGCGCCAGCAGCCAAGAGGGACACGACACCGGGGAGCTGTTTTTT.

Concerning this clonotype itself: A much larger clone is a single base away; this may be a read error. CDR3 nucleotide sequence: TGCCCCAGCACCCCCCAGGGCGGTTACACTGAAGCTTTCTTT. Its protein is CPSTPQGGYTEAFF. The genes are TRBV4-1 and TRBJ1-1; possible D gene TRBD1, 5 bases. The V gene's germline CDR1 is MGHRA and CDR2 YSYEKL. This CDR3 is built from 14 residues.

This clonotype appeared a few times. CDR3 amino acids: CASSSHRGYEQYF. The CDR3, as DNA: TGTGCCAGCAGTTCCCACAGGGGCTACGAGCAGTACTTC. The V call is TRBV12-3 or TRBV12-4, the J call TRBJ2-7; TRBD1 matches at 7 bases. V shed 4 bases, J shed 3 bases, and the junction held 3 bases outside the gene matches. The CDR3 sequence is 13 residues long.

The chain combines TRBV7-3 with TRBJ2-1; 9 nucleotides match TRBD1. Germline CDR1 SGHTA, CDR2 FQGTGA. Germline trimming cut 1 base from V and 3 bases from J; bases unmatched to any gene: 7. The CDR3 loop spans 17 amino acids. CDR3 amino acids: CASSLISGQGRYNEQFF. In DNA, the CDR3 is TGTGCCAGCAGCTTAATTTCCGGACAGGGGCGCTACAATGAGCAGTTCTTC.

This clonotype turned up a few times. The chain is built from TRBV5-6 and TRBJ2-5; a possible D gene is TRBD2 (5 bases). In germline, CDR1 is SGHDT, CDR2 YYEEEE. The V end lost 0 bases, the J end lost 5 bases, and 8 bases lay between the germline ends. The CDR3 runs 13 residues. This CDR3 reads CASSLDGGETQYF. The CDR3 nucleotides are TGTGCCAGCAGCTTGGACGGCGGGGAGACCCAGTACTTC.

The DNA of the CDR3 is TGTGCCAGCAAACCGATTGGGGGGTCCGGGCAGCCCCAGCATTTT. Translation gives CASKPIGGSGQPQHF. This rearrangement joins TRBV28 to TRBJ1-5, with D possibly TRBD1 on 5 matching bases. This CDR3 spans 15 amino acids. In germline, CDR1 is MDHEN, CDR2 SYDVKM. With 7 bases removed from V and 7 bases from J, the gap between germline ends came to 20 bases.

V is TRBV6-2 or TRBV6-3 and J is TRBJ2-1; 9 nucleotides match TRBD2. Germline V gene data show CDR1 as MNHEY and CDR2 as SVGEGT. The V segment lost 2 bases and the J segment 8 bases; nucleotides outside the gene matches: 7. The CDR3 length is 15 residues. CDR3 region: CASSYPGGRAYEQFF. The CDR3 DNA is TGTGCCAGCAGTTACCCTGGCGGGAGGGCTTATGAGCAGTTCTTC.

This clonotype was counted a few times. This rearrangement joins TRBV7-2 to TRBJ2-7; D is undetermined. This CDR3 is built from 14 residues. V was clipped by 5 bases and J by 0 bases, with 11 bases between them. Germline lookup yields CDR1 SGHTA and CDR2 FQGNSA. This CDR3 is CASSLDWSSYEQYF. CDR3 nucleotide sequence: TGTGCCAGCAGCCTCGACTGGAGCTCCTACGAGCAGTACTTC.

V and J are TRBV20-1 and TRBJ2-2; D is ambiguous. CDR1 is DFQATT, CDR2 SNEGSKA, per germline (reference sequence). V lost 0 bases and J 6 bases, leaving 20 bases between the germline ends. The length of the CDR3 is 17 residues. This chain's CDR3 is CSARDPRKTTRPGELFF. The CDR3 region has the DNA TGCAGTGCTAGAGATCCCCGAAAGACCACCCGCCCCGGGGAGCTGTTTTTT.

The V and J genes are TRBV12-3 or TRBV12-4 and TRBJ1-1; TRBD1 is a possible D gene (6 bases). This CDR3 has 11 amino acids. V lost 5 bases to trimming and J lost 10 bases, with 11 bases between them. CDR3 nucleotides: TGTGCCAGCAGTCTACAGGGAAGAGCTTTCTTT. Translating it yields CASSLQGRAFF.

This chain connects TRBV5-1 to TRBJ1-1; D ambiguous. The CDR3 loop spans 14 amino acids. The V end was cut by 0 bases, the J end by 1 base, with 7 bases between. The V gene's germline CDR1 is SGHRS and CDR2 YFSETQ. The CDR3 coding sequence is TGCGCCAGCAGCTTGGGGTCGGGGAACACTGAAGCTTTCTTT. This gives the protein CASSLGSGNTEAFF.

This clonotype showed up just a few times. The chain employs TRBV9 and TRBJ2-7; tentative D call: TRBD1 (6 bases). The germline V gene encodes CDR1 SGDLS and CDR2 YYNGEE. The CDR3 totals 15 residues. The germline V and J ends were trimmed by 0 bases and 5 bases, with 15 bases remaining between them. The CDR3 spells CASSVEGERVHEQYF. In DNA, the CDR3 is TGTGCCAGCAGCGTAGAGGGGGAAAGGGTCCACGAGCAGTACTTC. The whole variable domain, filled in from reference TRBV9 and TRBJ2-7, reads DSGVTQTPKHLITATGQRVTLRCSPRSGDLSVYWYQQSLDQGLQFLIQYYNGEERAKGNILERFSAQQFPDLHSELNLSSLELGDSALYFCASSVEGERVHEQYFGPGTRLTVT.